This TCR beta chain was sequenced in a study of blood T cell repertoires in COVID-19. Study-wide background: Sites across the United States, Italy and Spain contributed samples from acute and convalescent COVID-19. The analysed material was cDNA or gDNA that came from T cells, B-cell-depleted T cells, or PBMCs.

Per the authors' pipeline: Estimates of nucleated cell counts were drawn from the amplification of reference gene primers. Measured with immunoSEQ multiplex PCR; TCRdb has only the in-frame clones, and not every one. V and J calls and clone size are those listed in that table; D and trimming were worked out from the DNA. The sample yields about 55,000 clones, roughly 80% seen once. Germline V gene lookup returns CDR1 SGHRS and CDR2 YFSETQ. CDR3 length equals 15 residues. V was clipped by 4 bases and J by 0 bases, with 10 bases between them. This TCR was recovered from a human donor in a cohort sampled during active or convalescent COVID-19. The sample taken for sequencing was peripheral blood. This chain connects TRBV5-1 to TRBJ1-4; D not resolved. CDR3 bases: TGCGCCAGCAGCCAAGCCGGGACAACTAATGAAAAACTGTTTTTT. Its translation is CASSQAGTTNEKLFF.